These T cell receptor beta chains were read from a single sample in a study of cytomegalovirus exposure and HLA in healthy donors. Repertoires were generated with immunoSEQ multiplex PCR, while TCRdb's copy carries only in-frame clones and drops some. Among about 160,000 clones listed, around four fifths were seen once. Sequencing was carried out using PBMCs. These receptors all stem from a female donor in good health and CMV-seronegative. The CDR3 runs from the conserved cysteine through the conserved F or W. Each record gives: clone size, V gene, D gene, J gene, CDR3 protein, CDR3 DNA. A D gene is named only where the DNA matches it firmly. A clone size is listed for some rows: how often the clone was seen (once, few, many), or a class if it is expanded.

abundance: NA; v_gene: TRBV4-1; d_gene: TRBD2; j_gene: TRBJ2-1; CDR3aa: CASSQLAGEYNEQFF; CDR3nt: TGCGCCAGCAGCCAACTAGCGGGAGAATACAATGAGCAGTTCTTC
abundance: NA; v_gene: TRBV6-1; d_gene: NA; j_gene: TRBJ1-2; CDR3aa: CASIDSGSHYGYTF; CDR3nt: TGTGCCAGCATCGATTCCGGGTCCCACTATGGCTACACCTTC
abundance: NA; v_gene: TRBV29-1; d_gene: TRBD1; j_gene: TRBJ1-2; CDR3aa: CSAGTGGNYGYTF; CDR3nt: TGCAGCGCCGGGACAGGGGGCAACTATGGCTACACCTTC
abundance: NA; v_gene: TRBV6-5; d_gene: NA; j_gene: TRBJ2-7; CDR3aa: CASSYQQGLSYEQYF; CDR3nt: TGTGCCAGCAGTTACCAACAGGGCCTCTCCTACGAGCAGTACTTC
abundance: NA; v_gene: TRBV29-1; d_gene: NA; j_gene: TRBJ1-1; CDR3aa: CSVERNTEAFF; CDR3nt: TGCAGCGTTGAGAGGAACACTGAAGCTTTCTTT
abundance: NA; v_gene: TRBV5-1; d_gene: TRBD1; j_gene: TRBJ1-1; CDR3aa: CASSLQGAHTEAFF; CDR3nt: TGCGCCAGCAGCTTACAGGGGGCGCACACTGAAGCTTTCTTT
abundance: few; v_gene: TRBV5-4; d_gene: NA; j_gene: TRBJ1-2; CDR3aa: CASSLDAEYGYTF; CDR3nt: TGTGCCAGCAGCTTAGACGCGGAGTATGGCTACACCTTC
abundance: NA; v_gene: TRBV19; d_gene: TRBD2; j_gene: TRBJ2-1; CDR3aa: CASNRLAGGNEQFF; CDR3nt: TGTGCCAGTAACCGACTAGCGGGGGGCAATGAGCAGTTCTTC
abundance: NA; v_gene: TRBV29-1; d_gene: NA; j_gene: TRBJ1-1; CDR3aa: CSVVLQGGGTEAFF; CDR3nt: TGCAGCGTCGTACTACAGGGTGGTGGAACTGAAGCTTTCTTT
abundance: NA; v_gene: TRBV20-1; d_gene: NA; j_gene: TRBJ1-1; CDR3aa: CSAAGNTEAFF; CDR3nt: TGCAGTGCGGCAGGGAACACTGAAGCTTTCTTT
abundance: NA; v_gene: TRBV27; d_gene: NA; j_gene: TRBJ1-1; CDR3aa: CASSPPGRLEAFF; CDR3nt: TGTGCCAGCAGTCCACCCGGCAGGCTTGAAGCTTTCTTT
abundance: NA; v_gene: TRBV9; d_gene: NA; j_gene: TRBJ2-1; CDR3aa: CASSFAPSSYNEQFF; CDR3nt: TGTGCCAGCAGCTTTGCGCCGAGCTCCTACAATGAGCAGTTCTTC
abundance: NA; v_gene: TRBV4-1; d_gene: NA; j_gene: TRBJ1-5; CDR3aa: CASSPFGVNQPQHF; CDR3nt: TGTGCCAGCAGCCCGTTCGGGGTCAATCAGCCCCAGCATTTT
abundance: NA; v_gene: TRBV5-6; d_gene: TRBD2; j_gene: TRBJ2-7; CDR3aa: CASSQIMDLAGVYEQYF; CDR3nt: TGTGCCAGCAGCCAAATCATGGATCTAGCGGGGGTCTACGAGCAGTACTTC
abundance: NA; v_gene: TRBV5-1; d_gene: NA; j_gene: TRBJ2-1; CDR3aa: CASSLAAASYNEQFF; CDR3nt: TGCGCCAGCAGCTTGGCAGCGGCTTCCTACAATGAGCAGTTCTTC
abundance: NA; v_gene: TRBV7-8; d_gene: NA; j_gene: TRBJ1-6; CDR3aa: CASSSLVNSPLHF; CDR3nt: TGTGCCAGCAGCAGCCTCGTGAATTCACCCCTCCACTTT